The clone carrying this TCR beta chain came up a few times. Its antigen is still unknown. Germline V lookup: CDR1 SNHLY, CDR2 FYNNEI. With 6 bases removed from V and 0 bases from J, the gap between germline ends came to 6 bases. This CDR3 comprises 13 residues. These data originate in a study of OX40 agonist ivuxolimab in advanced cancers. Whole-study results and caveats: CD8+ T cells showed, on average, more clonal expansion than CD4+ cells.

Clones were sequenced by immunoSEQ multiplex PCR, and TCRdb holds only the in-frame ones, with some missing. The data hold 55,000 to 65,000 clones, with approximately 86% observed a single time. The receptor was isolated from an adult with an advanced solid tumor such as melanoma, head and neck, liver or kidney cancer. The specimen comprised CD4+ or CD8+ T cells sorted from blood, sampled in a trial of the OX40 agonist ivuxolimab. The chain couples TRBV2 to TRBJ1-5; D uncertain. The CDR3 bases are TGTGCCAGCAGGGGAACTAGCAATCAGCCCCAGCATTTT. Protein product: CASRGTSNQPQHF.